This T cell receptor (beta chain) was found in a study of cytomegalovirus exposure and HLA in healthy donors. Points from the study as a whole: Per a later analysis, HLA-associated TCR beta chains showed more clonal expansion than other, equally common TCR beta chains.

It was with 60 Vbeta and 13 Jbeta primers that the PCR ran. In the source study's methods: A later analysis tallied roughly 77 million unique TCR beta chains, around 11 million of them shared. Assay used: immunoSEQ multiplex PCR; TCRdb lists only in-frame clones, some missing. The DNA gave D and trimming, while V, J and clone size come from that table. The sample includes some 110,000 clones. V shed 5 bases, J shed 3 bases, and the junction held 4 bases outside the gene matches. In germline, CDR1 is SGHRS, CDR2 YFSETQ. The CDR3 is 15 residues long. Worth noting for this clone: Its antigen remains unknown.

The sequence was obtained from a young man in good health and CMV-seronegative. Sequencing used PBMCs. This chain connects TRBV5-1 to TRBJ2-5; 13 bases agree with TRBD2. The DNA for the CDR3 is TGCGCCAGCAGAATCGGACTAGCGGGGGAAGAGACCCAGTACTTC. It specifies CASRIGLAGEETQYF.